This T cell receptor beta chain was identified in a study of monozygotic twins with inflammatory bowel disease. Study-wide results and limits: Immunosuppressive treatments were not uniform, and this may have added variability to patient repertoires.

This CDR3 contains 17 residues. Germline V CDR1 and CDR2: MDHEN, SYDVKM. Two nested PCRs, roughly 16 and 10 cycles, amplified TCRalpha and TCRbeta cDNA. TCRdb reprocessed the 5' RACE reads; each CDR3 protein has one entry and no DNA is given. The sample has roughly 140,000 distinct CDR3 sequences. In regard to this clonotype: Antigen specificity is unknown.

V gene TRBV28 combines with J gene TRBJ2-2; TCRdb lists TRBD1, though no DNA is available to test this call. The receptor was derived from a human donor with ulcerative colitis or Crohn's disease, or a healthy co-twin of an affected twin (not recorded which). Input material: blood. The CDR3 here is CASDSPGTRGDTGELFF.